The 26 T cell receptor beta chains given below trace back to one sample, sequenced in a study of T cell clonality in common variable immunodeficiency. Whole-study findings and limits: Common variable immunodeficiency TCR beta sequences reportedly had fewer deletions and N-nucleotide insertions.

The antigens of these receptors remain unknown. TCRdb's table, derived via immunoSEQ multiplex PCR, lists solely in-frame clones and lacks some. The repertoire yields roughly 34,000 clones, none seen only once; the top ten contain approximately 30%. Source material: peripheral blood mononuclear cells. These receptors all stem from a human donor with common variable immunodeficiency.

This clone was counted ten times or more. Sequencing ends 3 residues short of the CDR3 end; the germline J gene provides the rest. The gene calls are TRBV18 and TRBJ2-7; possible D gene TRBD1, 7 bases. CDR3 size: 14 residues. The germline gives CDR1 KGHSH, CDR2 LQKENI. Trimming removed 6 bases from V and 3 bases from J, with 15 bases in between. CDR3 DNA (partial): TGTGCCAGCTCGCGGGGACAGCCTGGCTACGAG. This codes for CASSRGQPGYE. The complete CDR3 reads CASSRGQPGYEQYF.

This clone came up many times. Sequencing ends 3 residues short of the CDR3 end; the germline J gene provides the rest. The chain links TRBV30 to TRBJ1-1, with 8 positions matching TRBD1. The trim removed 1 base at V and 2 bases at J, leaving 6 bases unmatched. Germline CDR1 reads GTSNPN; CDR2 reads SVGIG (reference sequence). The CDR3 runs 15 residues. CDR3 region: CAWSENRGFNTEAFF. The DNA read from the CDR3 is TGTGCCTGGAGTGAAAACAGGGGGTTTAACACTGAA.

This clone was found a few times. The read ends 3 residues early relative to the CDR3; the germline J gene fills the gap. The V call is TRBV4-2, the J call TRBJ2-7; D perhaps matches TRBD2 (7 bases). The length of the CDR3 is 20 residues. CDR1 and CDR2 (germline): LGHNA, YNFKEQ. Trimming took off 4 bases at V and 5 bases at J, with 33 bases between the two ends. Partial CDR3 DNA: TGTGCCAGCAGCCCCCGGTTTCGGGGGGAGAGGGGGGGCCTATTAGACGAG. It yields the protein CASSPRFRGERGGLLDE. The complete CDR3 sequence is CASSPRFRGERGGLLDEQYF.

As for this clone: The read is 3 residues too short to cover the CDR3 end, so that end is filled in from the germline J gene. This chain links TRBV7-2 with TRBJ1-1; D is ambiguous. Germline V gene lookup returns CDR1 SGHTA and CDR2 FQGNSA. The CDR3 is made up of 12 amino acids. This chain's CDR3 is CASSYGRAGAFF. The sequenced part of the CDR3 DNA is TGTGCCAGCAGCTACGGGAGGGCGGGA.

The table lists this clone with a few counts. The CDR3 is cut off 3 residues early in the read; its end comes from the germline J gene. The chain combines TRBV19 with TRBJ1-2; the match to TRBD1 covers 8 bases. Germline-derived CDR1 and CDR2 are LNHDA and SQIVND (reference sequence). The CDR3 runs to 16 residues. Unmatched junction bases numbered 13, after V lost 5 bases and J lost 5 bases. The covered CDR3 bases are TGTGCCAGTAGTTTCCGCGACAGGGGTCTCTCGTATGGC. Translating it yields CASSFRDRGLSYG. Given in full, the CDR3 is CASSFRDRGLSYGYTF.

This clone was counted ten times or more. The read finishes 3 residues shy of the CDR3 end, and the germline J gene is used to complete it. V gene TRBV10-3 combines with J gene TRBJ2-3, with 9 bases identical to TRBD2. The CDR3 loop spans 14 amino acids. The junction had 0 bases not matched to a gene; V was cut back by 5 bases and J by 0 bases. Germline CDR1 is ENHRY and CDR2 is SYGVKD. The CDR3 sequence: CAISLAGSTDTQYF. The covered CDR3 bases are TGTGCCATCAGTCTAGCGGGAAGCACAGATACG.

This clone was observed many times. The read terminates 3 residues ahead of where the CDR3 ends, so the germline J gene completes it. The chain carries TRBV19 and TRBJ1-2, with a possible D match to TRBD1 (5 bases). Per the germline V gene, CDR1 is LNHDA and CDR2 is SQIVND (reference sequence). The CDR3 runs 13 residues. With 3 bases removed from V and 7 bases from J, the gap between germline ends came to 12 bases. CDR3 DNA (partial): TGTGCCAGTAGTATCGGCAGGGCGAGTGGC. The encoded protein is CASSIGRASG. The full CDR3 sequence reads CASSIGRASGYTF.

There are a few counts of this clone. A junction boundary mismatches the germline segment, possibly from a read error. The read finishes 3 residues shy of the CDR3 end, and the germline J gene is used to complete it. The chain joins TRBV7-2 to TRBJ2-2; 9 positions agree with TRBD1. The CDR3 has 17 amino acids. Germline values: CDR1 SGHTA, CDR2 FQGNSA. CDR3 DNA, as far as it was read: TGTGCCTGCAGCTTAGCGCTAGGACAGGGGCCGACCGGGGAG. Its protein product is CACSLALGQGPTGE. The full-length CDR3 reads as CACSLALGQGPTGELFF.

This clone appeared a few times. The read terminates 3 residues before the CDR3 end, so the remaining end is supplied by the germline J gene. The gene calls are TRBV7-2 and TRBJ2-1; D unclear. V lost 0 bases, J lost 0 bases, and 12 bases lay in between. This CDR3 contains 17 residues. CDR1 and CDR2 from the germline V gene are SGHTA and FQGNSA. The covered CDR3 bases are TGTGCCAGCAGCTTAGCCCCCAGGTCTCGCTCCTACAATGAG. This encodes CASSLAPRSRSYNE. The CDR3 reads in full as CASSLAPRSRSYNEQFF.

This clone was counted many times. The read is 3 residues too short to cover the CDR3 end, so that end is filled in from the germline J gene. The V call is TRBV6-2 or TRBV6-3, the J call TRBJ2-1; D unclear. CDR3 size: 15 residues. V gave up 6 bases and J gave up 0 bases, with 12 bases separating them. Germline CDR1 MNHEY, CDR2 SVGEGT. The CDR3 loop reads CASSPIQDSYNEQFF. The CDR3 bases that were read are TGTGCCAGCAGCCCGATTCAGGACTCCTACAATGAG.

Regarding this clone: The missing CDR3 end, 3 residues past where the read stops, is filled in from the germline J gene. V gene TRBV19 combines with J gene TRBJ1-5; D might be TRBD1 (6 bases). The germline V gene has CDR1 LNHDA and CDR2 SQIVND (reference sequence). The CDR3 sequence is 15 residues long. The V and J ends lost 5 bases and 2 bases respectively, with 13 bases between them. CDR3 sequence: CASSLQGQGNQPQHF. The sequenced part of the CDR3 DNA is TGTGCCAGTAGTCTGCAGGGGCAGGGCAATCAGCCC.

This clone has a count of ten or more. Read coverage stops 3 residues before the CDR3 terminus; the germline J gene supplies the remainder. This chain connects TRBV18 to TRBJ2-1; 11 nucleotides agree with TRBD2. The CDR3 is 19 residues long. Per germline, CDR1 KGHSH and CDR2 LQKENI. V shed 6 bases, J shed 0 bases, and the junction held 13 bases outside the gene matches. The CDR3 bases that were read are TGTGCCAGCTCCCCCGCACTAGCGGGGGCGACCAGCTCCTACAATGAG. Residues: CASSPALAGATSSYNE. The full CDR3 is CASSPALAGATSSYNEQFF. The full variable domain, in which reference TRBV18 and TRBJ2-1 provide the parts outside the CDR3, is NAGVMQNPRHLVRRRGQEARLRCSPMKGHSHVYWYRQLPEEGLKFMVYLQKENIIDESGMPKERFSAEFPKEGPSILRIQQVVRGDSAAYFCASSPALAGATSSYNEQFFGPGTRLTVL.

About this clone: The read stops 3 residues short of the end of the CDR3; the missing end is completed from the germline J gene. The chain joins TRBV7-9 to TRBJ2-7; D is possibly TRBD1 (5 bases). Germline V gene data show CDR1 as SEHNR and CDR2 as FQNEAQ (reference sequence). Trimming removed 5 bases from V and 5 bases from J, with 13 bases in between. CDR3 size: 13 residues. This chain's CDR3 is CASSLQGYDEQYF. The sequenced part of the CDR3 DNA is TGTGCCAGCAGCCTGCAGGGATACGACGAG.

This clone showed up many times. The read ends 3 residues shy of where the CDR3 ends; the end is completed using the germline J gene. V gene TRBV20-1 combines with J gene TRBJ2-7, with D tentatively TRBD2 (6 bases). V lost 5 bases and J lost 2, with 16 bases in between. The CDR3 covers 14 residues. The germline V gene has CDR1 DFQATT and CDR2 SNEGSKA (reference sequence). The covered CDR3 bases are TGCAGTGCTGCCCCCCGGGGGACCCCCTACGAG. Encoded protein: CSAAPRGTPYE. The entire CDR3 protein is CSAAPRGTPYEQYF.

This clone showed up many times. Coverage ceases 3 residues before the CDR3 finishes, and the germline J gene fills in the end. The V gene is TRBV18, the J gene TRBJ1-2; 7 nucleotides match TRBD1. Trimming at V came to 3 bases and at J to 4 bases, leaving 2 bases not matched to a gene. The germline gives CDR1 KGHSH, CDR2 LQKENI. The CDR3 runs 13 residues. CDR3 residues: CASSPGQIYGYTF. CDR3 bases read: TGTGCCAGCTCACCGGGACAGATCTATGGC.

Worth noting for this clone: Coverage ceases 3 residues before the CDR3 finishes, and the germline J gene fills in the end. This rearrangement joins TRBV2 to TRBJ2-7; the match to TRBD1 covers 8 bases. Germline CDR1 is SNHLY and CDR2 is FYNNEI. V trimming: 5 bases; J trimming: 3 bases; junction bases outside the gene matches: 3. The CDR3 length is 13 residues. CDR3 DNA (partial): TGTGCCAGCAGTTCGACAGGGGACTACGAG. Translated: CASSSTGDYE. The complete CDR3 reads CASSSTGDYEQYF.

This clone appeared many times. The read is 3 residues too short to cover the CDR3 end, so that end is filled in from the germline J gene. The chain uses TRBV5-1 and TRBJ1-6; no reliable D call. V lost 0 bases, J lost 4 bases, and 17 bases lay in between. This CDR3 is 18 amino acids long. The germline gives CDR1 SGHRS, CDR2 YFSETQ. The CDR3: CASSLAGVPEPYNSPLHF. CDR3 DNA, as far as it was read: TGCGCCAGCAGCTTGGCCGGGGTTCCAGAACCTTATAATTCACCC.

This clone showed up just a few times. The CDR3 end is not reached by the read, which stops 3 residues before it; the germline J gene fills it in. This chain links TRBV7-9 with TRBJ1-1; 7 bases line up with TRBD1. This CDR3 comprises 15 residues. V gave up 1 base and J gave up 1 base; unmatched junction bases: 3. CDR1 and CDR2 (germline): SEHNR, FQNEAQ (reference sequence). Incomplete CDR3 DNA: TGTGCCAGCAGCTTAGTGTCAGGGGGGAACACTGAA. As protein: CASSLVSGGNTE. Given in full, the CDR3 is CASSLVSGGNTEAFF.

Ten or more counts support this clone. The CDR3 end lies 3 residues beyond the end of the read and is filled in from the germline J gene. The rearrangement links TRBV5-6 to TRBJ2-1; 8 bases align to TRBD2. The V segment lost 6 bases and the J segment 5 bases; nucleotides outside the gene matches: 10. The length of the CDR3 is 15 residues. Per the germline V gene, CDR1 is SGHDT and CDR2 is YYEEEE. The CDR3 sequence is CASTPLDSGNNEQFF. The covered CDR3 bases are TGTGCCAGCACCCCCTTAGATAGCGGGAACAATGAG.

As regards this clone: The read ends 3 residues before the CDR3 terminus; that terminus is restored from the germline J gene. The chain is built from TRBV5-1 and TRBJ2-7; 9 bases fit TRBD1. The CDR3 has 13 residues. The junction had 2 bases not matched to a gene; V was cut back by 2 bases and J by 5 bases. CDR1 SGHRS and CDR2 YFSETQ come from the germline V gene. The CDR3 loop is CASSLGQGNEQYF. CDR3 DNA (partial): TGCGCCAGCAGCTTAGGACAGGGGAACGAG.

The sample holds many counts of this clone. The read ends 3 residues shy of where the CDR3 ends; the end is completed using the germline J gene. The V gene is TRBV20-1, the J gene TRBJ2-1; 8 nucleotides align to TRBD1. J was trimmed by 0 bases and V by 1 base; bases with no gene match: 5. The germline gives CDR1 DFQATT, CDR2 SNEGSKA (reference sequence). The CDR3 covers 16 residues. This CDR3 reads CSARGGQASSYNEQFF. The covered CDR3 bases are TGCAGTGCTAGAGGGGGACAGGCGAGCTCCTACAATGAG.

This clone was recorded at least ten times. Read data end 3 residues before the CDR3 end; the end is taken from the germline J gene. V gene TRBV20-1 combines with J gene TRBJ2-1, with D possibly being TRBD2 (5 bases). The CDR3 is 15 residues long. The germline V gene has CDR1 DFQATT and CDR2 SNEGSKA (reference sequence). V lost 0 bases to trimming and J lost 3 bases, with 12 bases between them. The CDR3 sequence is CSARDRGTNYNEQFF. Incomplete CDR3 DNA: TGCAGTGCTAGAGATCGGGGTACTAACTACAATGAG.

This clone appeared many times. The read terminates 3 residues ahead of where the CDR3 ends, so the germline J gene completes it. V usage is TRBV7-6 and J usage is TRBJ2-1; 9 nucleotides match TRBD1. This CDR3 region has 15 residues. Germline values: CDR1 SGHVS, CDR2 FNYEAQ. V shed 0 bases, J shed 6 bases, and the junction held 3 bases outside the gene matches. CDR3 loop: CASSLAGTGINEQFF. Incomplete CDR3 DNA: TGTGCCAGCAGCTTAGCCGGGACAGGGATCAATGAG.

This clone was counted only a few times. The CDR3 goes on 3 residues after the read ends, and that part is filled in from the germline J gene. This chain connects TRBV7-6 to TRBJ2-1, with 8 bases lining up with TRBD2. V gave up 5 bases and J gave up 5 bases; unmatched junction bases: 8. Germline CDR1 and CDR2: SGHVS and FNYEAQ. The CDR3 extends over 15 amino acids. The CDR3 here is CASSRGAGAHNEQFF. The CDR3 bases that were read are TGTGCCAGCAGCAGGGGAGCGGGAGCGCACAATGAG.

This clone was counted at least ten times. A read error may account for a junction end that differs from germline. The read ends 3 residues shy of where the CDR3 ends; the end is completed using the germline J gene. The V and J genes are TRBV4-2 and TRBJ2-7, with 7 nucleotides matching TRBD2. The CDR3 consists of 16 residues. Germline CDR1 reads LGHNA; CDR2 reads YNFKEQ. This CDR3 reads CASSQVLAVSSYEQYF. The CDR3 bases that were read are TGCGCCAGCAGCCAAGTCCTAGCGGTAAGCTCCTACGAG.

This clone was detected many times. The observed sequence ends 3 residues before the CDR3 terminus, with the missing tail filled in from the germline J gene. This chain links TRBV29-1 with TRBJ2-1, with TRBD2 matching over 11 bases. The J segment lost 0 bases and the V segment lost 6 bases, leaving 4 bases of the junction unmatched. Germline CDR1 and CDR2: SQVTM and ANQGSEA. The CDR3 has 15 amino acids. The covered CDR3 bases are TGCAGCGTGGGGACTAGCGGACTCTCCTACAATGAG. It translates to CSVGTSGLSYNE. The whole CDR3 protein reads CSVGTSGLSYNEQFF.